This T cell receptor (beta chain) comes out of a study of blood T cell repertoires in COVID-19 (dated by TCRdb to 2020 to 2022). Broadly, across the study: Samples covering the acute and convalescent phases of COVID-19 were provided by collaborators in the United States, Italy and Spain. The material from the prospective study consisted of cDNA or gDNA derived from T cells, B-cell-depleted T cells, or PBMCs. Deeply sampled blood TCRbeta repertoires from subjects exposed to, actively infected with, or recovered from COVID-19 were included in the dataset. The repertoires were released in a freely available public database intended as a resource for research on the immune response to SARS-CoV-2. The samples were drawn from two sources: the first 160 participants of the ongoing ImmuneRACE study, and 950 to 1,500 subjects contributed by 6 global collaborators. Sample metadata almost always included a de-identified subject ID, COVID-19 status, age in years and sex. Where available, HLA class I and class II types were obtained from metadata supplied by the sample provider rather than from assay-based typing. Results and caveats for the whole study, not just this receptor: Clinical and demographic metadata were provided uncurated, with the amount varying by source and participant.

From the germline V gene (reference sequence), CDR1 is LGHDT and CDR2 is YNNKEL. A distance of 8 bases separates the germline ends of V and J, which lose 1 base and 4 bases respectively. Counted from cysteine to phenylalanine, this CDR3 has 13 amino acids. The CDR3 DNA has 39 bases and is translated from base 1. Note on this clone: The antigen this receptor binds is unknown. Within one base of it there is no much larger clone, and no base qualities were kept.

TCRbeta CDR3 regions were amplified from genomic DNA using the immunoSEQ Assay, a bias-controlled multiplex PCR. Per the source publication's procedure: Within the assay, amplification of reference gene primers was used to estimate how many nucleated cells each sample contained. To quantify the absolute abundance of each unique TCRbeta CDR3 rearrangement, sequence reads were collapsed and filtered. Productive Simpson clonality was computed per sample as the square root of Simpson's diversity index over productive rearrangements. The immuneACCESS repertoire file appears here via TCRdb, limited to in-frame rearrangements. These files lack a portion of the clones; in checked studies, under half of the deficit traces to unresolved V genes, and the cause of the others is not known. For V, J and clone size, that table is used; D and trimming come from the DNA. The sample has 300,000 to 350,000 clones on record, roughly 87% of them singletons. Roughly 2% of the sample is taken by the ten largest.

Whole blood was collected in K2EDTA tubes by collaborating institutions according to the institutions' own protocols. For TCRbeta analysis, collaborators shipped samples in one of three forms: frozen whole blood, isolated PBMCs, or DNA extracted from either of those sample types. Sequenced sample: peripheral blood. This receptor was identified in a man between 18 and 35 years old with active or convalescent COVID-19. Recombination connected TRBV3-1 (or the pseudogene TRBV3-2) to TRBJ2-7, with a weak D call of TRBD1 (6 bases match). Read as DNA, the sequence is TGTGCCAGCAGCCAAGCAGGACAGTACGAGCAGTACTTC. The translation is CASSQAGQYEQYF.